A single sample is the source of the 11 T cell receptor beta chains below, sequenced in a study of T cell changes during pregnancy in multiple sclerosis. The table came from immunoSEQ multiplex PCR; TCRdb's copy has only in-frame clones and leaves some out. The sample holds about 36,000 clones; around 93% are singletons and the top ten take 0.35% to 0.45%. Sequenced material: CD4+ T cells from peripheral blood mononuclear cells, taken in the first trimester of pregnancy. The receptors derive from a female donor with multiple sclerosis, enrolled in a pregnancy study.

The chain uses TRBV7-2 and TRBJ2-7; 12 bases align to TRBD1. Trimming removed 5 bases from V and 9 bases from J; junction bases left unmatched: 8. Germline V lookup: CDR1 SGHTA, CDR2 FQGNSA. The CDR3 is 14 amino acids. CDR3 sequence: CASSTGTGGSWQYF. CDR3 sequence (DNA): TGTGCCAGCAGCACCGGGACAGGGGGCTCCTGGCAGTACTTC. Drawing the rest from reference TRBV7-2 and TRBJ2-7, the complete variable domain is GAGVSQSPSNKVTEKGKDVELRCDPISGHTALYWYRQSLGQGLEFLIYFQGNSAPDKSGLPSDRFSAERTGGSVSTLTIQRTQQEDSAVYLCASSTGTGGSWQYFGPGTRLTVT.

The chain combines TRBV19 with TRBJ2-6, with 10 positions matching TRBD1. The CDR3 spans 16 residues. The J segment lost 0 bases and the V segment lost 10 bases, leaving 6 bases of the junction unmatched. CDR1 and CDR2 from the germline V gene are LNHDA and SQIVND (reference sequence). The CDR3 loop is CAISDRGPSGANVLTF. As DNA, the CDR3 is TGTGCCATCAGTGACAGGGGGCCCTCTGGGGCCAACGTCCTGACTTTC.

J is TRBJ2-5 and V is TRBV30, with 11 bases identical to TRBD2. This CDR3 spans 17 amino acids. The germline V gene has CDR1 GTSNPN and CDR2 SVGIG (reference sequence). Trimming at V came to 0 bases and at J to 3 bases, leaving 9 bases not matched to a gene. The CDR3 DNA follows: TGTGCCTGGAGTGTTTGGTTGACTAGCGGGACCAAAGAGACCCAGTACTTC. It yields the protein CAWSVWLTSGTKETQYF.

The rearrangement links TRBV19 to TRBJ2-5; D is perhaps TRBD2 (6 bases). The CDR3 is 14 amino acids. From germline, CDR1 is LNHDA and CDR2 SQIVND (reference sequence). V was clipped by 0 bases and J by 5 bases, with 10 bases between them. The CDR3 reads CASSIDALAETQYF. Written as DNA, the CDR3 is TGTGCCAGTAGTATAGATGCACTAGCTGAGACCCAGTACTTC.

The chain recombines TRBV4-2 with TRBJ2-1; TRBD2 matches at 9 bases. The junction had 8 bases not matched to a gene; V was cut back by 4 bases and J by 4 bases. Germline CDR1 reads LGHNA; CDR2 reads YNFKEQ. The CDR3 contains 16 residues. CDR3 sequence (DNA): TGTGCCAGCAGCCGTTCGGCGGGGGGGAGGTACAATGAGCAGTTCTTC. As protein: CASSRSAGGRYNEQFF.

The chain uses TRBV5-1 and TRBJ2-1, with D perhaps matching TRBD2 (6 bases). The CDR3 length is 14 residues. CDR1 SGHRS and CDR2 YFSETQ come from the germline V gene. V lost 2 bases, J lost 4 bases, and 10 bases lay in between. The CDR3 here is CASSFVSGYNEQFF. The CDR3 nucleotides are TGCGCCAGCAGCTTTGTTAGCGGTTACAATGAGCAGTTCTTC.

The chain has TRBV9 and TRBJ2-5, with D possibly being TRBD2 (6 bases). The CDR3 runs to 15 residues. Trimming took 0 bases from V and 5 from J, leaving 14 bases between them. In germline, CDR1 is SGDLS, CDR2 YYNGEE. The CDR3 DNA sequence: TGTGCCAGCAGCGTAGCGCTAGCGTCCCAGGAGACCCAGTACTTC. Translation: CASSVALASQETQYF.

DNA for the CDR3: TGTGCCAGCAGCCTCGGACAAGGAATGAACGAGCAGTACTTC. Its translation: CASSLGQGMNEQYF. The rearrangement links TRBV7-9 to TRBJ2-7; TRBD1 is a possible D gene (5 bases). There are 14 residues in the CDR3. The germline V gene encodes CDR1 SEHNR and CDR2 FQNEAQ (reference sequence). With 5 bases removed from V and 5 bases from J, the gap between germline ends came to 16 bases.

The rearrangement links TRBV2 to TRBJ1-2; 8 bases agree with TRBD1. CDR3 size: 15 residues. J was trimmed by 5 bases and V by 2 bases; bases with no gene match: 7. Germline values: CDR1 SNHLY, CDR2 FYNNEI. CDR3 DNA: TGTGCCAGCAGTGAAACCGGGACAGGACCTTATGGCTACACCTTC. It specifies CASSETGTGPYGYTF.

This chain's CDR3 is CASSPEPGTEAFF. The CDR3 DNA reads TGTGCCAGCAGCCCCGAACCAGGCACTGAAGCTTTCTTT. The rearrangement links TRBV7-9 to TRBJ1-1; no reliable D call. This CDR3 has 13 residues. Germline V gene sequence: CDR1 SEHNR, CDR2 FQNEAQ (reference sequence). Trimming took off 5 bases at V and 4 bases at J, with 11 bases between the two ends.

This chain connects TRBV5-1 to TRBJ2-7, with TRBD2 matching 7 bases. The CDR3 consists of 15 residues. CDR1 is SGHRS and CDR2 is YFSETQ in the germline V gene. V shed 4 bases, J shed 2 bases, and the junction held 9 bases outside the gene matches. The CDR3 DNA is TGCGCCAGCAGCCTCCCGCTAGCGGCTGCCTACGAGCAGTACTTC. Its protein product is CASSLPLAAAYEQYF.